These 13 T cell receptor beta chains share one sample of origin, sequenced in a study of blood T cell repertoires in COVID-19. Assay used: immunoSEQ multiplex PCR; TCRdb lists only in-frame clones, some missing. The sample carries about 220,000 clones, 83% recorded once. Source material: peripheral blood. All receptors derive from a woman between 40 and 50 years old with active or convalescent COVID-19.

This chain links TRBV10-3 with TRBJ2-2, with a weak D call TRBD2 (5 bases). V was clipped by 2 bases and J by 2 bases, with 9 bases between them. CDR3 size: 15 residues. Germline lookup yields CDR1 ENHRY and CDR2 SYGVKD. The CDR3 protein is CAISESGINTGELFF. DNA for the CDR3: TGTGCCATCAGTGAGAGCGGAATTAACACCGGGGAGCTGTTTTTT.

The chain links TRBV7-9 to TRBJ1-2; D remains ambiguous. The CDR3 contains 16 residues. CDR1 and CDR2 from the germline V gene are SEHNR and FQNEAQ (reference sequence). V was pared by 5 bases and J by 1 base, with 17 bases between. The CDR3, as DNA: TGTGCCAGCAGCCTAGGGCGTCTGGGAGGTAACTATGGCTACACCTTC. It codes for CASSLGRLGGNYGYTF.

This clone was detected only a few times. CDR3 coding DNA: TGTGCCAGCAGTTACTCGAGTACCAGGTTCGAGCAGTACTTC. Amino acid sequence: CASSYSSTRFEQYF. This sequence joins TRBV6-2 or TRBV6-3 and TRBJ2-7; D is uncertain. V shed 0 bases and J shed 6 bases, with 12 bases lying between them. The germline gives CDR1 MNHEY, CDR2 SVGEGT. This CDR3 has 14 residues.

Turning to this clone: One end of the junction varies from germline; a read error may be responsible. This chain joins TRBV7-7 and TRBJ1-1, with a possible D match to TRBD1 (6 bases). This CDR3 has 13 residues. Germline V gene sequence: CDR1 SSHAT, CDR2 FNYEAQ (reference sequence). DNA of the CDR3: TGTGCTAGCAGCTTAGATGCAGGGGCTGAAGCTTTCTTT. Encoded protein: CASSLDAGAEAFF.

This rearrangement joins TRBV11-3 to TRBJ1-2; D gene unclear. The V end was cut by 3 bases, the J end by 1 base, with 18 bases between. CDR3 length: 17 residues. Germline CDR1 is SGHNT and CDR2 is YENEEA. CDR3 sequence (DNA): TGTGCCAGCAGCTTGGGAGGGAAGAGAGGGTTTAACTATGGCTACACCTTC. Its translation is CASSLGGKRGFNYGYTF.

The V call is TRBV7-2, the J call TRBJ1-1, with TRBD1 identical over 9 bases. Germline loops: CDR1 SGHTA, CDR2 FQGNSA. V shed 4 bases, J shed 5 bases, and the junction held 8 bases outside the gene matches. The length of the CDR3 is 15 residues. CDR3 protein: CASSSQQGASTEAFF. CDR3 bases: TGTGCCAGCAGCTCCCAACAGGGGGCGAGTACTGAAGCTTTCTTT.

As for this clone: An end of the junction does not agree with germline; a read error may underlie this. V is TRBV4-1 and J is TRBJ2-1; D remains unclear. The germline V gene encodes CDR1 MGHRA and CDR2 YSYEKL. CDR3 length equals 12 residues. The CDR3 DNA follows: TGCGCCAGCAGCCAACCACTCGGGTTCTCTGTCTTC. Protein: CASSQPLGFSVF.

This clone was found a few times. CDR3 protein: CASSPVGQGDGYTF. In DNA form, the CDR3 reads TGTGCCAGCTCACCGGTTGGACAGGGGGATGGCTACACCTTC. The J gene is TRBJ1-2, the V gene TRBV18; TRBD1 aligns across 10 bases. Germline V gives CDR1 KGHSH, CDR2 LQKENI. With 3 bases clipped from V and 6 bases from J, the junction kept 4 bases outside the gene matches. The CDR3 sequence is 14 residues long.

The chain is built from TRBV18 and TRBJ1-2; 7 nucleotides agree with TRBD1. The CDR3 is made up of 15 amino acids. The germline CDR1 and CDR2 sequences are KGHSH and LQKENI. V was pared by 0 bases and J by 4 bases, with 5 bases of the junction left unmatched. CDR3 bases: TGTGCCAGCTCACCACCAGGACAGGCGCCCTATGGCTACACCTTC. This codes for CASSPPGQAPYGYTF.

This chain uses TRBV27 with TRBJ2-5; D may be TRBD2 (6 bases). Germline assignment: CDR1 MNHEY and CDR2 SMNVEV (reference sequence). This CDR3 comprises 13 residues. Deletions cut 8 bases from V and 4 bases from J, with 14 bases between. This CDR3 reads CASGDGGGETQYF. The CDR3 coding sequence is TGTGCCAGCGGGGATGGGGGAGGAGAGACCCAGTACTTC.

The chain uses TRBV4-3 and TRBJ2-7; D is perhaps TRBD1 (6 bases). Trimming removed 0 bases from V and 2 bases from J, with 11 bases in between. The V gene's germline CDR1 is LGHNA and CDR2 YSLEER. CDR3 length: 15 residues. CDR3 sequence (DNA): TGCGCCAGCAGCCAAGATTGGGCAGGGGCCTACGAGCAGTACTTC. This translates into CASSQDWAGAYEQYF.

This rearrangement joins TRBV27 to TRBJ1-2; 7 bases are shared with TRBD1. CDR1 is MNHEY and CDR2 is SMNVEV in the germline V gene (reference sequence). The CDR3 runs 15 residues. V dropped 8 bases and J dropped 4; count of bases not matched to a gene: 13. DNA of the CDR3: TGTGCCAGCGCCCGGTCGAGGGGGCCGAGCTATGGCTACACCTTC. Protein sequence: CASARSRGPSYGYTF.

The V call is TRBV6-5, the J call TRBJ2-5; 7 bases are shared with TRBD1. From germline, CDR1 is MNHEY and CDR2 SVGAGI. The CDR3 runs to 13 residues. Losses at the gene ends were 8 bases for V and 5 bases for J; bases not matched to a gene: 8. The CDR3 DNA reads TGTGCCAGCGATGATCAGGGGGAGGAGACCCAGTACTTC. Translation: CASDDQGEETQYF.